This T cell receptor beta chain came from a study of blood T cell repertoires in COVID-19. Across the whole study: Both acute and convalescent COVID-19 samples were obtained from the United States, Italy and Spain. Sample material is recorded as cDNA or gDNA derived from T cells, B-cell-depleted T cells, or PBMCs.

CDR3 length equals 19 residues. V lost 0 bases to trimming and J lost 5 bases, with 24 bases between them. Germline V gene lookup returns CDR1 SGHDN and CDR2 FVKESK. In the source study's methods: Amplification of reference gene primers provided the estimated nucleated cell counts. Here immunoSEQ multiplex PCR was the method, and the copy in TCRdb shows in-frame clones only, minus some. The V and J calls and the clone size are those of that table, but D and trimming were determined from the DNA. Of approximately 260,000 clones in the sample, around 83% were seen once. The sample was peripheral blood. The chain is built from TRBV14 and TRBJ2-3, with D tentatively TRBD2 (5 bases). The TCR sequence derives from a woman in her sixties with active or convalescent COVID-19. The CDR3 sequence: CASSQEVGRRLAELDTQYF. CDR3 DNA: TGTGCCAGCAGCCAAGAAGTCGGTCGGCGGCTAGCCGAACTAGATACGCAGTATTTT.